This T cell receptor (beta chain) emerged from a study of blood T cells in healthy people across ages. This clonotype has ten or more counts. Its antigen is unknown. Findings and caveats of the study: The study could not conclusively compare naive and antigen-experienced cells, given its unsorted PBMCs. Researchers deemed the diversity estimates from one million T cells underestimates.

Sample-barcoded 5' priming and a J-beta primer mix drove a second PCR of roughly 6 to 12 cycles. A template-switch adaptor that had 12 random nucleotides put a tag on each cDNA molecule. TCRdb fed the 5' RACE reads into MiXCR, producing one record per CDR3 protein. The table includes some 670,000 distinct CDR3 sequences, about 51% detected once. Sample: blood. This TCR was recovered from a woman older than 75 in good health.

CDR3 nucleotide sequence: TGCAGTGCTAAAACGGGAGGGACCTACGAGCAGTACTTC. It specifies CSAKTGGTYEQYF. The chain employs TRBV20-1 and TRBJ2-7; 8 bases are shared with TRBD2. V shed 4 bases and J 2 bases; nucleotides not matched to a gene: 4. From germline, CDR1 is DFQATT and CDR2 SNEGSKA (reference sequence). The CDR3 is 13 residues long.